What follows are 10 T cell receptor beta chains derived from one specimen sequenced in a study of cytomegalovirus exposure and HLA in healthy donors (dated by TCRdb to 2016 to 2017). The library was produced with the immunoSEQ multiplex PCR assay. For the multiplex PCR, a mixture combining 60 forward primers for TCR Vbeta segments and 13 reverse primers for TCR Jbeta segments was used. Here the immuneACCESS table is served through TCRdb, limited to in-frame sequences with V and J called. Missing clones are a known gap in these copies; in checked studies unresolved V genes cover under half, and the rest lacks a known reason. The sample table lists more than 130,000 clones, 60% to 85% of them with a count of one. The ten biggest clones cover approximately 4% of the sample. The sample was PBMCs. The receptors shown here come from a man aged 18 to 35 in good health and CMV-seronegative.

The chain uses TRBV2 and TRBJ1-2; 8 bases fit TRBD1. V was pared by 5 bases and J by 1 base, with 3 bases of the junction left unmatched. Germline CDR1 SNHLY, CDR2 FYNNEI. The CDR3 length is 14 residues. CDR3 residues: CASSRQGLNYGYTF. CDR3 bases: TGTGCCAGCAGTAGACAGGGGCTTAACTATGGCTACACCTTC.

The chain is built from TRBV29-1 and TRBJ1-2, with 9 bases that match TRBD1. V lost 6 bases, J lost 3 bases, and 11 bases stayed unmatched. CDR3 size: 15 residues. Germline V gene sequence: CDR1 SQVTM, CDR2 ANQGSEA. The CDR3 loop is CSVGPGTGSDYGYTF. The CDR3 DNA reads as TGCAGCGTCGGGCCAGGGACAGGGAGCGACTATGGCTACACCTTC.

The chain combines TRBV18 with TRBJ2-1, with D perhaps TRBD2 (6 bases). CDR3 length: 17 residues. Trimming stripped 1 base from V and 1 base from J, with 14 bases between. The V gene's germline CDR1 is KGHSH and CDR2 LQKENI. CDR3 sequence reads: CASSPRSGGGSYNEQFF. CDR3 sequence (DNA): TGTGCCAGCTCACCACGGTCCGGGGGAGGATCCTACAATGAGCAGTTCTTC.

This clone was recorded only once. The chain links TRBV5-1 to TRBJ2-5; 14 bases are shared with TRBD2. This CDR3 spans 18 amino acids. Germline assignment: CDR1 SGHRS and CDR2 YFSETQ. V trimming: 7 bases; J trimming: 4 bases; junction bases outside the gene matches: 15. CDR3 in DNA: TGCGCCAGCCACCGAGGGACTAGCGGGGGTTTGGTGCTAGAGACCCAGTACTTC. Encoded protein: CASHRGTSGGLVLETQYF.

This rearrangement joins TRBV30 to TRBJ2-5, with 8 bases that match TRBD1. The V segment lost 2 bases and the J segment 4 bases; nucleotides outside the gene matches: 3. The V gene's germline CDR1 is GTSNPN and CDR2 SVGIG (reference sequence). This CDR3 region has 13 residues. In DNA form, the CDR3 reads TGTGCCTGGAGTCGGACAGGGTCAGAGACCCAGTACTTC. It yields the protein CAWSRTGSETQYF.

The chain is built from TRBV28 and TRBJ1-2, with 7 bases matching TRBD1. V was pared by 6 bases and J by 8 bases, with 12 bases of the junction left unmatched. The CDR3 length is 14 residues. The germline gives CDR1 MDHEN, CDR2 SYDVKM. CDR3 loop: CASSSDRVVSGYTF. CDR3 DNA sequence: TGTGCCAGCAGCTCCGACAGGGTGGTCTCCGGCTACACCTTC.

V gene TRBV7-2 combines with J gene TRBJ2-1; 7 bases fit TRBD2. The length of the CDR3 is 14 residues. In germline, CDR1 is SGHTA, CDR2 FQGNSA. The V and J ends lost 3 bases and 8 bases, in that order; junction bases with no gene match: 7. In nucleotides, the CDR3 is TGTGCCAGCAGCTTTCGTTCCAGCGGGGATGAGCAGTTCTTC. It yields the protein CASSFRSSGDEQFF.

This clone was seen a single time. This chain connects TRBV6-1 to TRBJ1-5; no clear D. CDR3 length: 15 amino acids. CDR1 is MNHNS, CDR2 SASEGT, per germline. Trimming stripped 0 bases from V and 0 bases from J, with 6 bases between. CDR3 protein: CASSEAPGSNQPQHF. CDR3 nucleotide sequence: TGTGCCAGCAGTGAAGCTCCGGGTAGCAATCAGCCCCAGCATTTT.

The gene calls are TRBV19 and TRBJ2-6; 8 bases agree with TRBD1. The junction had 13 bases not matched to a gene; V was cut back by 3 bases and J by 0 bases. There are 20 residues in the CDR3. The germline gives CDR1 LNHDA, CDR2 SQIVND (reference sequence). This CDR3 is CASSIKLGQGPPSGANVLTF. The CDR3 coding sequence is TGTGCCAGTAGTATTAAACTCGGACAGGGACCCCCCTCTGGGGCCAACGTCCTGACTTTC.

This clone was seen only a few times. This sequence joins TRBV7-2 and TRBJ1-1, with 10 bases lining up with TRBD1. This CDR3 is 17 amino acids long. V was clipped by 4 bases and J by 3 bases; unmatched bases: 11. Germline CDR1 and CDR2: SGHTA and FQGNSA. The CDR3 is CASSSVAGQGIYTEAFF. CDR3 bases: TGTGCCAGCAGCTCCGTCGCGGGACAGGGGATTTACACTGAAGCTTTCTTT.